There are a few counts of the clone carrying this TCR beta chain. This record belongs to a study of blood T cell repertoires in COVID-19. Overall study: Specimens from acute and convalescent COVID-19 originated in the United States, Italy and Spain. PBMCs, B-cell-depleted T cells, or T cells were the source of the cDNA or gDNA that made up the material.

The repertoire was sequenced with immunoSEQ multiplex PCR; TCRdb's copy has only in-frame clones and lacks some. Among fewer than 120,000 clones listed, 75% to 80% were seen once. The CDR3 length is 18 residues. J lost 1 base, V lost 2 bases, and 12 bases had no gene match. Per germline, CDR1 SGHTA and CDR2 FQGNSA. This receptor was taken from a woman aged 80 or older with active or convalescent COVID-19. The rearrangement links TRBV7-2 to TRBJ2-3; 7 nucleotides match TRBD1. Specimen: peripheral blood. CDR3 sequence reads: CASSLIGGRSGRTDTQYF. The CDR3 nucleotides read TGTGCCAGCAGCTTAATAGGGGGCCGGAGCGGCCGCACAGATACGCAGTATTTT.